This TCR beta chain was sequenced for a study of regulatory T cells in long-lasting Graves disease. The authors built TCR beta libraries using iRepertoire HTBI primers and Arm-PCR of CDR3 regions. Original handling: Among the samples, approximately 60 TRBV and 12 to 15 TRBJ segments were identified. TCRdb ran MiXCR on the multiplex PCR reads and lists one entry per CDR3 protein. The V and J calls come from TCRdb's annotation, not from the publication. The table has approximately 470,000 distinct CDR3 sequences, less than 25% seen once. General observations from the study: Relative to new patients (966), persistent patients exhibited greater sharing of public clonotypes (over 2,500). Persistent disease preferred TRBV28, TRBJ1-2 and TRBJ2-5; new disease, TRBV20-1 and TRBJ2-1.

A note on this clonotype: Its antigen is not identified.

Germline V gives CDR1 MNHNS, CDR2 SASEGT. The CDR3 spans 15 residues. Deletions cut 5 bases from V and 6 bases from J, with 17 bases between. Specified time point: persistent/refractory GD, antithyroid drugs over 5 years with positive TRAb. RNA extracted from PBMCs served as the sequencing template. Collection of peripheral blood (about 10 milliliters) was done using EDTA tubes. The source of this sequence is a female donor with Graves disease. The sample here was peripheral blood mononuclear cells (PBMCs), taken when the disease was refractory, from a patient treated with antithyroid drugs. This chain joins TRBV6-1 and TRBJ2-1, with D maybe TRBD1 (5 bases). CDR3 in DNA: TGTGCCAGCAGTCCCTCCTCGACAGAAATCAATGAGCAGTTCTTC. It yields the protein CASSPSSTEINEQFF.